This T cell receptor (beta chain) was retrieved from a study of T cell repertoires and Cas9 in healthy adults. Study summary: CD4 and CD8 compartments: SpCas9-reactive T cells profiled for potency, cytotoxicity, lineage.

CDR3 length: 15 amino acids. With V trimmed by 0 bases and J by 7 bases, 5 bases remained unmatched. From germline, CDR1 is SNHLY and CDR2 FYNNEI. The method was immunoSEQ multiplex PCR; TCRdb's version includes in-frame clones alone and lacks a portion of them. The repertoire holds approximately 21,000 clones, with more than 75% as singletons. Sequencing was carried out using CD4+ effector T cells (CD127+, CD25-, CD137-, CD154-) from PBMCs; culture status not recorded. The receptor comes from a human donor in good health. The chain recombines TRBV2 with TRBJ1-4; 7 positions match TRBD1. The CDR3 loop is CASSEARTGGEKLFF. CDR3 DNA sequence: TGTGCCAGCAGTGAAGCTCGGACAGGTGGTGAAAAACTGTTTTTT. The variable domain in full, completed from reference TRBV2 and TRBJ1-4, reads EPEVTQTPSHQVTQMGQEVILRCVPISNHLYFYWYRQILGQKVEFLVSFYNNEISEKSEIFDDQFSVERPDGSNFTLKIRSTKLEDSAMYFCASSEARTGGEKLFFGSGTQLSVL.